This is a list of T cell receptor beta chains from one sample in a study of blood T cell repertoires in COVID-19. Using immunoSEQ multiplex PCR, the repertoire was profiled, and TCRdb retains in-frame clones only, with some absent. Of about 90,000 clones listed, around 92% are singletons. Sequencing used peripheral blood. Every receptor here comes from an older woman with active COVID-19. Each CDR3 is given with its conserved first and last residue. A D gene is named only where the DNA matches it firmly. Clone size appears in some rows only: once, few, many, or a class for an expanded clone.

CDR3aa: CASSLLGASGTYEQYF
CDR3nt: TGTGCCAGCAGCCTCCTAGGGGCTAGCGGGACCTACGAGCAGTACTTC
abundance: once
v_gene: TRBV5-4
j_gene: TRBJ2-7
d_gene: TRBD2

CDR3aa: CASSQSCSPRPQHF
CDR3nt: TGCGCCAGCAGTCAATCCTGCAGCCCTAGGCCCCAGCATTTT
abundance: .
v_gene: TRBV23-1
j_gene: TRBJ1-5
d_gene: .

CDR3aa: CASSRIESGGTDTQYF
CDR3nt: TGCGCCAGCAGTCGGATCGAAAGCGGGGGCACAGATACGCAGTATTTT
abundance: .
v_gene: TRBV10-2
j_gene: TRBJ2-3
d_gene: TRBD2

CDR3aa: CASSLTGSGNTIYF
CDR3nt: TGTGCCAGCAGCTTGACAGGGTCTGGAAACACCATATATTTT
abundance: few
v_gene: TRBV7-8
j_gene: TRBJ1-3
d_gene: TRBD1

CDR3aa: CASSFSGQNYGYTF
CDR3nt: TGTGCCAGCAGTTTCTCCGGACAGAACTATGGCTACACCTTC
abundance: .
v_gene: TRBV27
j_gene: TRBJ1-2
d_gene: .

CDR3aa: CASGWTGGNEQFF
CDR3nt: TGTGCCAGCGGTTGGACAGGGGGCAATGAGCAGTTCTTC
abundance: .
v_gene: TRBV25-1
j_gene: TRBJ2-1
d_gene: TRBD1

CDR3aa: CASDARGGGAPGYTF
CDR3nt: TGTGCCAGCGATGCCCGAGGGGGAGGGGCCCCTGGCTACACCTTC
abundance: .
v_gene: TRBV6-5
j_gene: TRBJ1-2
d_gene: .

CDR3aa: CATSNDESRGYEQYF
CDR3nt: TGTGCCACCAGCAATGACGAAAGCAGGGGATACGAGCAGTACTTC
abundance: .
v_gene: TRBV15
j_gene: TRBJ2-7
d_gene: .

CDR3aa: CASSQGTGGSDTQYF
CDR3nt: TGCGCCAGCAGCCAAGGGACAGGGGGGTCAGATACGCAGTATTTT
abundance: .
v_gene: TRBV4-3
j_gene: TRBJ2-3
d_gene: TRBD1

CDR3aa: CASSIGGTRNTEAFF
CDR3nt: TGTGCCAGTAGTATAGGGGGGACAAGGAACACTGAAGCTTTCTTT
abundance: .
v_gene: TRBV19
j_gene: TRBJ1-1
d_gene: .

CDR3aa: CASSYQREQYF
CDR3nt: TGTGCCAGCAGCTATCAGCGCGAGCAGTACTTC
abundance: .
v_gene: TRBV5-6
j_gene: TRBJ2-7
d_gene: .

CDR3aa: CASSPGLLGTEAFF
CDR3nt: TGTGCCAGCTCACCCGGACTCTTAGGCACTGAAGCTTTCTTT
abundance: .
v_gene: TRBV18
j_gene: TRBJ1-1
d_gene: .

CDR3aa: CASSFWAANEKLFF
CDR3nt: TGTGCCAGCAGCTTCTGGGCCGCCAATGAAAAACTGTTTTTT
abundance: .
v_gene: TRBV5-4
j_gene: TRBJ1-4
d_gene: .

CDR3aa: CASSLGQNYGYTF
CDR3nt: TGTGCCAGCAGCCTGGGACAGAACTATGGCTACACCTTC
abundance: .
v_gene: TRBV7-9
j_gene: TRBJ1-2
d_gene: TRBD1

CDR3aa: CASSRQGKQYF
CDR3nt: TGTGCCAGCAGCCGACAGGGGAAGCAGTACTTC
abundance: .
v_gene: TRBV3-1/TRBV3-2
j_gene: TRBJ2-7
d_gene: TRBD1

CDR3aa: CASSSFSDSNEKLFF
CDR3nt: TGTGCCAGCAGCTCTTTCTCGGACAGTAATGAAAAACTGTTTTTT
abundance: .
v_gene: TRBV7-9
j_gene: TRBJ1-4
d_gene: .

CDR3aa: CASRNQGAGEKLFF
CDR3nt: TGTGCCAGCAGGAACCAGGGGGCTGGAGAAAAACTGTTTTTT
abundance: .
v_gene: TRBV27
j_gene: TRBJ1-4
d_gene: TRBD1

CDR3aa: CASSLEAGTGELFF
CDR3nt: TGTGCCAGCAGTTTAGAGGCCGGCACCGGGGAGCTGTTTTTT
abundance: .
v_gene: TRBV27
j_gene: TRBJ2-2
d_gene: .

CDR3aa: CASTRPGGREQYF
CDR3nt: TGTGCCAGCACCCGCCCCGGAGGGCGCGAGCAGTACTTC
abundance: .
v_gene: TRBV27
j_gene: TRBJ2-7
d_gene: .

CDR3aa: CASSLASGRPNEQFF
CDR3nt: TGTGCCAGCAGTTTGGCTAGCGGGCGTCCCAATGAGCAGTTCTTC
abundance: .
v_gene: TRBV28
j_gene: TRBJ2-1
d_gene: TRBD2

CDR3aa: CASSIGTASYEQYF
CDR3nt: TGTGCCAGCAGCATCGGGACAGCTTCCTACGAGCAGTACTTC
abundance: .
v_gene: TRBV3-1/TRBV3-2
j_gene: TRBJ2-7
d_gene: TRBD1

CDR3aa: CASSLSRNTEAFF
CDR3nt: TGTGCCAGCAGCTTATCGCGGAACACTGAAGCTTTCTTT
abundance: once
v_gene: TRBV7-6
j_gene: TRBJ1-1
d_gene: .

CDR3aa: CASSIGAAEQYF
CDR3nt: TGTGCCAGCTCAATAGGGGCGGCCGAGCAGTACTTC
abundance: .
v_gene: TRBV18
j_gene: TRBJ2-7
d_gene: .

CDR3aa: CASSENRDRVVNEQFF
CDR3nt: TGTGCCAGCAGCGAAAACCGGGACAGGGTGGTCAATGAGCAGTTCTTC
abundance: .
v_gene: TRBV6-4
j_gene: TRBJ2-1
d_gene: TRBD1

CDR3aa: CASSPGTGPFGYTF
CDR3nt: TGTGCCAGCAGTCCCGGGACAGGGCCTTTCGGCTACACCTTC
abundance: .
v_gene: TRBV28
j_gene: TRBJ1-2
d_gene: TRBD1

CDR3aa: CASSLWTSGLETQYF
CDR3nt: TGTGCCAGCAGCTTATGGACTAGCGGGTTAGAGACCCAGTACTTC
abundance: .
v_gene: TRBV11-3
j_gene: TRBJ2-5
d_gene: TRBD2

CDR3aa: CASSPQGSNQPQHF
CDR3nt: TGTGCCAGCTCACCGCAGGGAAGCAATCAGCCCCAGCATTTT
abundance: .
v_gene: TRBV18
j_gene: TRBJ1-5
d_gene: .

CDR3aa: CASSTQEGGPWETQYF
CDR3nt: TGTGCCAGCAGCACCCAGGAGGGAGGGCCATGGGAGACCCAGTACTTC
abundance: .
v_gene: TRBV9
j_gene: TRBJ2-5
d_gene: TRBD2

CDR3aa: CASGLTQGYEQYF
CDR3nt: TGCGCCAGCGGTTTGACTCAGGGCTACGAGCAGTACTTC
abundance: .
v_gene: TRBV5-1
j_gene: TRBJ2-7
d_gene: .

CDR3aa: CASSPGQGAQSQHF
CDR3nt: TGTGCCAGCAGCCCGGGACAGGGGGCGCAGTCCCAGCATTTT
abundance: .
v_gene: TRBV7-2
j_gene: TRBJ1-5
d_gene: TRBD1

CDR3aa: CASPGLGVPTNEKLFF
CDR3nt: TGTGCCAGTCCCGGGCTAGGGGTTCCAACTAATGAAAAACTGTTTTTT
abundance: .
v_gene: TRBV28
j_gene: TRBJ1-4
d_gene: .

CDR3aa: CASSQGGLRVSSYNEQFF
CDR3nt: TGTGCCAGCAGCCAAGGGGGGCTTCGAGTGAGCTCCTACAATGAGCAGTTCTTC
abundance: .
v_gene: TRBV3-1/TRBV3-2
j_gene: TRBJ2-1
d_gene: .

CDR3aa: CASSPPGGNYEQYF
CDR3nt: TGTGCCAGCTCACCACCAGGCGGAAACTACGAGCAGTACTTC
abundance: .
v_gene: TRBV18
j_gene: TRBJ2-7
d_gene: .

CDR3aa: CSASSGVSNQPQHF
CDR3nt: TGCAGTGCTAGTTCAGGGGTGAGCAATCAGCCCCAGCATTTT
abundance: .
v_gene: TRBV20-1
j_gene: TRBJ1-5
d_gene: .

CDR3aa: CASSNPGDKNIQYF
CDR3nt: TGTGCCAGTAGTAACCCAGGCGACAAAAACATTCAGTACTTC
abundance: .
v_gene: TRBV19
j_gene: TRBJ2-4
d_gene: .

CDR3aa: CASSKRAANNWRYSNQPQHF
CDR3nt: TGTGCCAGTAGTAAGAGGGCAGCAAATAACTGGCGGTATAGCAATCAGCCCCAGCATTTT
abundance: .
v_gene: TRBV19
j_gene: TRBJ1-5
d_gene: .

CDR3aa: CATRETGLSNQPQHF
CDR3nt: TGTGCCACCAGAGAGACAGGGCTTAGCAATCAGCCCCAGCATTTT
abundance: .
v_gene: TRBV24-1
j_gene: TRBJ1-5
d_gene: TRBD1

CDR3aa: CASSSREETQYF
CDR3nt: TGTGCCAGCAGTTCCAGGGAAGAGACCCAGTACTTC
abundance: medium-sized
v_gene: TRBV27
j_gene: TRBJ2-5
d_gene: .

CDR3aa: CASKESSYNEQFF
CDR3nt: TGTGCCAGCAAAGAGAGCTCCTACAATGAGCAGTTCTTC
abundance: once
v_gene: TRBV7-9
j_gene: TRBJ2-1
d_gene: .

CDR3aa: CASSTTSGTDTQYF
CDR3nt: TGTGCCAGCTCAACCACTAGCGGGACTGATACGCAGTATTTT
abundance: .
v_gene: TRBV18
j_gene: TRBJ2-3
d_gene: TRBD2

CDR3aa: CASSQLAGTNYGYTF
CDR3nt: TGTGCCAGCAGCCAACTGGCAGGAACTAACTATGGCTACACCTTC
abundance: once
v_gene: TRBV14
j_gene: TRBJ1-2
d_gene: .

CDR3aa: CASSSGTSGGLSTDTQYF
CDR3nt: TGTGCCAGCAGCTCCGGGACTAGCGGGGGGTTAAGCACAGATACGCAGTATTTT
abundance: .
v_gene: TRBV11-3
j_gene: TRBJ2-3
d_gene: TRBD2

CDR3aa: CASSTGAGQPQHF
CDR3nt: TGTGCCAGCTCAACAGGGGCGGGACAGCCCCAGCATTTT
abundance: .
v_gene: TRBV18
j_gene: TRBJ1-5
d_gene: TRBD1

CDR3aa: CAWRPTGPHYYEQYF
CDR3nt: TGTGCCTGGAGACCAACAGGGCCCCACTACTACGAGCAGTACTTC
abundance: .
v_gene: TRBV30
j_gene: TRBJ2-7
d_gene: .

CDR3aa: CASSRDSHTEAFF
CDR3nt: TGTGCCAGCAGCCGGGACAGCCACACTGAAGCTTTCTTT
abundance: .
v_gene: TRBV7-8
j_gene: TRBJ1-1
d_gene: TRBD1

CDR3aa: CASSELESQTPLHF
CDR3nt: TGTGCCAGCAGTGAACTAGAAAGTCAAACCCCCCTCCACTTT
abundance: once
v_gene: TRBV2
j_gene: TRBJ1-6
d_gene: .

CDR3aa: CSVEEGTGYYGYTF
CDR3nt: TGCAGCGTTGAAGAGGGCACAGGGTACTATGGCTACACCTTC
abundance: .
v_gene: TRBV29-1
j_gene: TRBJ1-2
d_gene: .

CDR3aa: CASSKREDTGELFF
CDR3nt: TGTGCCAGCAGTAAGCGGGAGGACACCGGGGAGCTGTTTTTT
abundance: .
v_gene: TRBV2
j_gene: TRBJ2-2
d_gene: TRBD2